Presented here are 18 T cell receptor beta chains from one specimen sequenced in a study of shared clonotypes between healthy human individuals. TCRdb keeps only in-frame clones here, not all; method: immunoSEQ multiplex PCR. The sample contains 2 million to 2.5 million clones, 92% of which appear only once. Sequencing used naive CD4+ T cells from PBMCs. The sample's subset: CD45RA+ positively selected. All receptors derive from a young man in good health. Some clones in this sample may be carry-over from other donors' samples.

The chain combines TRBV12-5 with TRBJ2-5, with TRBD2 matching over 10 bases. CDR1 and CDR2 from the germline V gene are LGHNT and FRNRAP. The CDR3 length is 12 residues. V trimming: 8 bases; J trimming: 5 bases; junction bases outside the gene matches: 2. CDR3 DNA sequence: TGTGCTAGTCGAGCGGGAGGGGAGACCCAGTACTTC. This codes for CASRAGGETQYF.

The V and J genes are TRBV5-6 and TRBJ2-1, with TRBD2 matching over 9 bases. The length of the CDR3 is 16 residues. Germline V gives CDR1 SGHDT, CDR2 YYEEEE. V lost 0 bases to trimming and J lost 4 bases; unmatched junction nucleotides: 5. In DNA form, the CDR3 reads TGTGCCAGCAGCTTGGGGCTAGCGGGACTGTACAATGAGCAGTTCTTC. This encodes CASSLGLAGLYNEQFF.

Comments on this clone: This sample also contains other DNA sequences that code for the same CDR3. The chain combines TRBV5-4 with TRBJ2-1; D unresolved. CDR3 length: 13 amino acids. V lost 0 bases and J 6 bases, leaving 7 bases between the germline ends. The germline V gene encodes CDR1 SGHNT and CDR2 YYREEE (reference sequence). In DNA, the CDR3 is TGTGCCAGCAGCTTGGCCCCGGCCAATGAGCAGTTCTTC. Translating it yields CASSLAPANEQFF.

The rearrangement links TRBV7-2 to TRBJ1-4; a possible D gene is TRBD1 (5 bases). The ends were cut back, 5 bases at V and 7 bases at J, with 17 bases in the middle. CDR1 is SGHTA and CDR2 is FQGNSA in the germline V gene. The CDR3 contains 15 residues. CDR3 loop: CASSPFGGLSEKLFF. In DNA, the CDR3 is TGTGCCAGCAGCCCCTTCGGGGGGTTAAGTGAAAAACTGTTTTTT.

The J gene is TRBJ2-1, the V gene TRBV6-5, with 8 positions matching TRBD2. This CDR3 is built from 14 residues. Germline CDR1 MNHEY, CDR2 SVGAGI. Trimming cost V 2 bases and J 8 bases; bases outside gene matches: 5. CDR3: CASSYRNGRDEQFF. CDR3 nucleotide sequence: TGTGCCAGCAGTTACAGGAACGGGAGGGATGAGCAGTTCTTC.

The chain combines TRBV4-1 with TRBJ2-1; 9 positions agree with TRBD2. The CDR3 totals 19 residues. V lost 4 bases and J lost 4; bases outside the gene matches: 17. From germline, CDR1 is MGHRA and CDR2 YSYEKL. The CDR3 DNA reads TGCGCCAGCAGCCCGCAATCGAGAGAAGCGGGAGGCGATTACAATGAGCAGTTCTTC. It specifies CASSPQSREAGGDYNEQFF.

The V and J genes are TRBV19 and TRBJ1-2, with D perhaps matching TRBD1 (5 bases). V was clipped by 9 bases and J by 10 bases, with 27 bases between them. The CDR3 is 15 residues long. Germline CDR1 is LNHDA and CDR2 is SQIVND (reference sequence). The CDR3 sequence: CASRRSITEGVPYTF. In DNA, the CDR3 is TGTGCCAGCCGAAGGTCAATTACGGAAGGGGTGCCCTACACCTTC.

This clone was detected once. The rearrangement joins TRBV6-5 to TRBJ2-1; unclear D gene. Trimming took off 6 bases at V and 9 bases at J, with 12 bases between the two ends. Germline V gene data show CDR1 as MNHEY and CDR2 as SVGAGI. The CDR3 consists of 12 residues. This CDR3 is CASRGVSGEQFF. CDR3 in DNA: TGTGCCAGCAGAGGAGTTTCCGGTGAGCAGTTCTTC.

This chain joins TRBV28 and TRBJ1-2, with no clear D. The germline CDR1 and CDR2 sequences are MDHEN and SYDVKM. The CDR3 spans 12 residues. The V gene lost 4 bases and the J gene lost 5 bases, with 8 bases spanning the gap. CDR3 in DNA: TGTGCCAGCAGTTCCAGGACTTATGGCTACACCTTC. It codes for CASSSRTYGYTF.

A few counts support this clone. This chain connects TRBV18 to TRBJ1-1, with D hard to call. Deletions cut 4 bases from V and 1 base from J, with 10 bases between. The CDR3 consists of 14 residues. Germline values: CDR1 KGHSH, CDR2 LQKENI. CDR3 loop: CASSHRTENTEAFF. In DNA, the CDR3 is TGTGCCAGCTCACATAGGACGGAGAACACTGAAGCTTTCTTT.

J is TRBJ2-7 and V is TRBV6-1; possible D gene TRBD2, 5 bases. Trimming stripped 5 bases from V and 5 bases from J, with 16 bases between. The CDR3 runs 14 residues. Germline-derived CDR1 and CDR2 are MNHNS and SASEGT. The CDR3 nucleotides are TGTGCCAGCAGTTTGCAGTGGACTGGGGACGAGCAGTACTTC. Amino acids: CASSLQWTGDEQYF.

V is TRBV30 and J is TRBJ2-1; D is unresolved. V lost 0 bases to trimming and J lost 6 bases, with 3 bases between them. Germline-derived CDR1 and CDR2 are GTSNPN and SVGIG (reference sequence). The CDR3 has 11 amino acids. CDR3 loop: CAWSVSNEQFF. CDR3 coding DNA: TGTGCCTGGAGTGTTAGCAATGAGCAGTTCTTC.

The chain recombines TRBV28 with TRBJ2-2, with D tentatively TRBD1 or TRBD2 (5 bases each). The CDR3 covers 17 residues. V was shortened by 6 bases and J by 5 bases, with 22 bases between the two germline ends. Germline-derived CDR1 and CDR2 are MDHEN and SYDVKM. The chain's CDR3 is CASRRGGPQGKTGELFF. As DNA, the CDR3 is TGTGCCAGCAGACGAGGCGGGCCCCAGGGAAAAACCGGGGAGCTGTTTTTT.

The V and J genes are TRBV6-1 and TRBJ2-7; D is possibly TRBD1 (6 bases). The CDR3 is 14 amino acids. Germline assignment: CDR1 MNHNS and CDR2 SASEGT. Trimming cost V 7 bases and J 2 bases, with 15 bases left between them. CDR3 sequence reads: CASTTGTTTYEQYF. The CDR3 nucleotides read TGTGCCAGCACCACTGGGACAACTACCTACGAGCAGTACTTC.

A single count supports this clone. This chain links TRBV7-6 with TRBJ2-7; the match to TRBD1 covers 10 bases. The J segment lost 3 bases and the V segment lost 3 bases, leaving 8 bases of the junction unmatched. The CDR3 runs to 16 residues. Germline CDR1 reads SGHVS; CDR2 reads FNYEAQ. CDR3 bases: TGTGCCAGCAGCTTCGACCGGGGGACAGGGGACTACGAGCAGTACTTC. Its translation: CASSFDRGTGDYEQYF.

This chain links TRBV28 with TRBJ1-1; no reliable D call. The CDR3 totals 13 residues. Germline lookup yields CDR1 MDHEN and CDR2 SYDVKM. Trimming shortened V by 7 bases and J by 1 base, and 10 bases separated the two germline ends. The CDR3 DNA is TGTGCCAGCACTCTCTGGGAGAACACTGAAGCTTTCTTT. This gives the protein CASTLWENTEAFF.

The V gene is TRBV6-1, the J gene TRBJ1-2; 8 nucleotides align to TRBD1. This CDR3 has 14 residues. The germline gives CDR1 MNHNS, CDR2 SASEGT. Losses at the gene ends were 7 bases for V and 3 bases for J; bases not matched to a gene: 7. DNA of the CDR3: TGTGCCAGCATCGAGGGACAGGCCGACTATGGCTACACCTTC. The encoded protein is CASIEGQADYGYTF.

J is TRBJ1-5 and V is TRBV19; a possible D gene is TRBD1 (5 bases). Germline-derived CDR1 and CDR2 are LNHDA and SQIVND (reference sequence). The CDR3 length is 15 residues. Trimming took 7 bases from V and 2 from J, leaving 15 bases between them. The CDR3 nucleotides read TGTGCCAGTATCCCGGCTGGGGCCGGCAATCAGCCCCAGCATTTT. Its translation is CASIPAGAGNQPQHF.